The rows below give T cell receptor beta chains drawn from one sample of a study of cytomegalovirus exposure and HLA in healthy donors. Data came from immunoSEQ multiplex PCR; TCRdb stores just in-frame clones and leaves some out. The sample lists about 250,000 clones, roughly two thirds seen once, with approximately 2.5% in the top ten. Sequences were obtained from PBMCs. Source of these receptors: a female donor in good health and CMV-seronegative. CDR3s include the opening cysteine and the closing phenylalanine or tryptophan. The order of the fields is D gene, V gene, J gene, clone size, CDR3 DNA, CDR3 protein. D genes are given only for firm matches. A row's size may be missing; if present it is once, few, many or a size class.

NA	TRBV7-9	TRBJ1-5	NA	TGTTCCAGCAGCCCAAGCCGACAGGTTAGCAATCAGCCCCAGCATTTT	CSSSPSRQVSNQPQHF
NA	TRBV19	TRBJ2-2	NA	TGTGCCAGTAGTATAGGCGGGATGTGGACCGGGGAGCTGTTTTTT	CASSIGGMWTGELFF
TRBD2	TRBV6-6	TRBJ2-7	NA	TGTGCCAGCAGTTATCCTACTAGCGGAGGAGGCTACGAGCAGTACTTC	CASSYPTSGGGYEQYF
TRBD1	TRBV18	TRBJ1-1	NA	TGTGCCAGCTCCGGTGGGACAGCAGGATACACTGAAGCTTTCTTT	CASSGGTAGYTEAFF
TRBD1	TRBV2	TRBJ2-7	NA	TGTGCCAGCAGTGGCGGAGGGACAGGGACCTACGAGCAGTACTTC	CASSGGGTGTYEQYF
TRBD1	TRBV27	TRBJ2-3	NA	TGTGCCAGCAGTTTATTTACCTGGGACAGGGGAAATCTGTATTTT	CASSLFTWDRGNLYF
NA	TRBV7-9	TRBJ1-5	few	TGTGCCAGCAGCTTAGCAGGGCGAGGGCAGCCCCAGCATTTT	CASSLAGRGQPQHF
NA	TRBV7-9	TRBJ2-7	NA	TGTGCCAGCAGCCCATACGAGCAGTACTTC	CASSPYEQYF
NA	TRBV6-5	TRBJ2-2	NA	TGTGCCAGCAGTTACCGGACAGCGAACACCGGGGAGCTGTTTTTT	CASSYRTANTGELFF
TRBD2	TRBV19	TRBJ2-5	NA	TGTGCCAGTAGTATAGTAGCGGGAGGCCAAGAGACCCAGTACTTC	CASSIVAGGQETQYF
NA	TRBV19	TRBJ2-1	few	TGTGCCAGTAGTATAGATCGATATTTGCACCTTGACTACGAGCAGTTCTTC	CASSIDRYLHLDYEQFF
NA	TRBV5-1	TRBJ1-3	few	TGCGCCAGCAGCCTCGGTTTGACAGGCGTGCACACCATATATTTT	CASSLGLTGVHTIYF
NA	TRBV11-2	TRBJ2-3	NA	TGTGCCAGCAGCTTATGGTCGCCCGGACGGGGAGATACGCAGTATTTT	CASSLWSPGRGDTQYF
TRBD1	TRBV7-9	TRBJ1-4	NA	TGTGCCAGCAGCCACCGGACAGGGGGCGGTGAAAAACTGTTTTTT	CASSHRTGGGEKLFF
TRBD2	TRBV2	TRBJ2-1	once	TGTGCCAGCAGTGAAGTTAGCGGGGATTACAATGAGCAGTTCTTC	CASSEVSGDYNEQFF
TRBD2	TRBV5-4	TRBJ2-2	NA	TGTGCCAGCAGCTTGGGGACTAGACCCACCGGGGAGCTGTTTTTT	CASSLGTRPTGELFF
NA	TRBV4-1	TRBJ1-5	NA	TGCGCCAGCAGCCACCCAGGTTATAGCAATCAGCCCCAGCATTTT	CASSHPGYSNQPQHF
NA	TRBV4-1	TRBJ1-3	NA	TGCGCCAGCAGCCAGGCTACTACGTTTGGAAACACCATATATTTT	CASSQATTFGNTIYF
TRBD2	TRBV11-2	TRBJ2-7	NA	TGTGCCAGCAGCTTAGCTAGACTAGCGGGAGGCTCCTACGAGCAGTACTTC	CASSLARLAGGSYEQYF
TRBD2	TRBV2	TRBJ2-4	once	TGTGCCAGCAGCGTAGCGGGAGAAGCCAAAAACATTCAGTACTTC	CASSVAGEAKNIQYF